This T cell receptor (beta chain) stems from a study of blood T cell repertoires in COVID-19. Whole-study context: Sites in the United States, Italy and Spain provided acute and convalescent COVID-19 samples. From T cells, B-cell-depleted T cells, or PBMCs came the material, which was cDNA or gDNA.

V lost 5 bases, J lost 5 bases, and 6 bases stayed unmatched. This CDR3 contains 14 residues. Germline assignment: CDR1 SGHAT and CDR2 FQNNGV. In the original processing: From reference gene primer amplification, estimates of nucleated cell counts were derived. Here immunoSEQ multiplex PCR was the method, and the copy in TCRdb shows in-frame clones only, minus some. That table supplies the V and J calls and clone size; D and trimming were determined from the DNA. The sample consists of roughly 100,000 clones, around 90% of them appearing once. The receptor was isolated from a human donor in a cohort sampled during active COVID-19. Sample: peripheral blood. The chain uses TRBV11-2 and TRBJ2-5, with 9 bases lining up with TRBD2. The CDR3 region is CASSGSGGRETQYF. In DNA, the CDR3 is TGTGCCAGCAGCGGGAGCGGGGGGAGGGAGACCCAGTACTTC.